This T cell receptor (beta chain) was identified during a study of T cell repertoires in cytomegalovirus infection (dated by TCRdb to 2018 to 2020). General notes on the study: Because public TCR beta signatures pointed to carriage of CMV infection together with the matching HLA type, the HLA type of each donor mattered for the analysis. Results the study describes overall, beyond this receptor: The ex vivo response was dominated by HLA-C-restricted CMV-specific TCR beta clonotypes, and the single most frequent clonotype in two of eight donors was supplied by these HLA-C-restricted clonotypes. Carriers of CMV infection plus the relevant HLA type were discriminated by the cumulative frequency of public TCR beta family members in the study cohort and in an independent roughly 340-donor cohort.

This clonotype was detected a few times. No antigen is known for it. No much larger clone is present one base from it, and per-base qualities are unavailable. Sequenced on an Illumina HiSeq 1500. TCRdb reworked the public reads: Q25 trimming with fastp, MiXCR clone assembly, productive beta chains retained. Each CDR3 protein gets just one entry, which takes the most common genes and DNA from the rows behind it. For this sample there are 160,000 or so distinct CDR3 sequences; around 24% appear just once. 9.5% to 13% of the sample is taken by the ten largest. The CDR3, from cysteine to phenylalanine, totals 13 residues. The CDR3 DNA has 39 bases and is translated from base 1. V was cut back by 4 bases and J by 17 bases, leaving a gap of 20 bases between them. Per the germline V gene, MDHEN is the CDR1 and SYDVKM is the CDR2.

Sequencing used PBMCs. This TCR was recovered from a human donor in good health (CMV status not recorded). Some clones in this sample may be carry-over from other donors' samples. The sequence joins TRBV28 to TRBJ1-4, with no D gene named confidently. The bases are TGTGCCAGCAGTTCAAGCCCCGGGCCCCAGGCATTTTTT. The translation is CASSSSPGPQAFF.